This T cell receptor (beta chain) stems from a study of cytomegalovirus exposure and HLA in healthy donors. Whole-study findings and limits: TCR association rates varied by HLA locus in a later analysis, with DRB1 highest and HLA-C lowest. Using the classifier, cytomegalovirus status was reportedly diagnosed with high specificity and sensitivity. Being indistinguishable, some V segments were excluded, TRBV6-2 and TRBV6-3 among them.

Per the germline V gene, CDR1 is SGHNT and CDR2 is YYREEE (reference sequence). The CDR3 covers 15 residues. V lost 5 bases, J lost 5 bases, and 19 bases lay in between. This clone has a handful of counts. Its antigen is currently unknown. Both 60 Vbeta primers and 13 Jbeta primers went into the PCR. TCRdb's copy holds only in-frame clones and misses some; the assay was immunoSEQ multiplex PCR. The data show about 140,000 clones, approximately 80% seen once. This TCR came from a female donor in good health and CMV-seronegative. The chain recombines TRBV5-4 with TRBJ2-5; a weak D match, TRBD2 (6 bases). The sample taken for sequencing was PBMCs. CDR3 bases: TGTGCCAGCAGACGCCTAATCGGGGGTTTGGAGACCCAGTACTTC. Amino acid sequence: CASRRLIGGLETQYF.